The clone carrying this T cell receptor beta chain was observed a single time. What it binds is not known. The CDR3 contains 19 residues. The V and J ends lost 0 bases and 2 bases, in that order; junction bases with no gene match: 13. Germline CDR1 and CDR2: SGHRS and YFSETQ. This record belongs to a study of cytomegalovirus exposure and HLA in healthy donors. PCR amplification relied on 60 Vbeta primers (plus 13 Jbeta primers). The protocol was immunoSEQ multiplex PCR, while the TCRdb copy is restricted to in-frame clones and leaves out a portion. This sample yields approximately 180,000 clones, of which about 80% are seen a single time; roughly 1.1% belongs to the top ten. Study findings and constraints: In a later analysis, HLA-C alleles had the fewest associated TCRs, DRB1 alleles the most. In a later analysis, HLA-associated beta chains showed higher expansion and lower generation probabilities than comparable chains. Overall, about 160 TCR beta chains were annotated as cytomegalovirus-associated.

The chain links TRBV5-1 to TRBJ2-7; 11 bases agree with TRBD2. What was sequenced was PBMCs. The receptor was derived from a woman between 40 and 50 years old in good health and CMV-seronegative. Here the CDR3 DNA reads TGCGCCAGCAGCTTGGGATGGTACTCTAGCGGGAGGACAACCTACGAGCAGTACTTC. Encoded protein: CASSLGWYSSGRTTYEQYF.